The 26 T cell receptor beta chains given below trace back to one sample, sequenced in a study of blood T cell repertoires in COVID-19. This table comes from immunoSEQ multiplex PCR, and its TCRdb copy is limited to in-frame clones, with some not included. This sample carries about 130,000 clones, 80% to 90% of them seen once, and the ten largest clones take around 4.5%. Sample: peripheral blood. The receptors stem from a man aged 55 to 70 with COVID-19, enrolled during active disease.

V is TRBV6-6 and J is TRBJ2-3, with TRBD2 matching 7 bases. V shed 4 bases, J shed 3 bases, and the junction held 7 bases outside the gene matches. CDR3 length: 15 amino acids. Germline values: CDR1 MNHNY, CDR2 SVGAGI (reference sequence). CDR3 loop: CASSWEGWGTDTQYF. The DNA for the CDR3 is TGTGCCAGCAGTTGGGAGGGATGGGGTACAGATACGCAGTATTTT.

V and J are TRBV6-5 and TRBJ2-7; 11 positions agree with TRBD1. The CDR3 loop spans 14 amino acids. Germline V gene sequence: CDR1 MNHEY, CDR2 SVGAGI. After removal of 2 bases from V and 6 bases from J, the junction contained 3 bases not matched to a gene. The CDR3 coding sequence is TGTGCCAGCAGTTACGGACAGGGGGCGCTCGAGCAGTACTTC. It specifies CASSYGQGALEQYF.

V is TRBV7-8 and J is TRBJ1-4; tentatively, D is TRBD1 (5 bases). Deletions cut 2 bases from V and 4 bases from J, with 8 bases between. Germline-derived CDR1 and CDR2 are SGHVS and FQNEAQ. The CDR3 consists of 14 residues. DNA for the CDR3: TGTGCCAGCAGCTTACTCGACAGTAATGAAAAACTGTTTTTT. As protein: CASSLLDSNEKLFF.

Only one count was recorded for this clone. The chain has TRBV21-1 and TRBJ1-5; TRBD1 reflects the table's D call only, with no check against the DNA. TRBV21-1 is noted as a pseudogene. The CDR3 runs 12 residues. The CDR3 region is CASSGANQPQHF. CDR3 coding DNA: TGTGCCAGCAGTGGGGCCAATCAGCCCCAGCATTTT.

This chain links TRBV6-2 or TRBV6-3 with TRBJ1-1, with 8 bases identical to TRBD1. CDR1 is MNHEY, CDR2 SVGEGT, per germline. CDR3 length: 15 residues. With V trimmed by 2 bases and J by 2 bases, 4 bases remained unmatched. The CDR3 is CASSYPGGRNTEAFF. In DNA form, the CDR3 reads TGTGCCAGCAGTTACCCAGGGGGCCGAAACACTGAAGCTTTCTTT.

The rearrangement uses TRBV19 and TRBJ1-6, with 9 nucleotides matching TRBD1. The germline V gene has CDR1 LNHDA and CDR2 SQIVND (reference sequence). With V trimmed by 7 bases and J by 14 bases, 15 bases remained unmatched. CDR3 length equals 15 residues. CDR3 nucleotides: TGTGCCAGTACCCCCGGGGGGACAGGGAGAGCTACCCTCCACTTT. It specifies CASTPGGTGRATLHF.

CDR3 in amino acids: CASSVQGGNQPQHF. In DNA form, the CDR3 reads TGTGCCAGCAGCGTACAAGGAGGCAATCAGCCCCAGCATTTT. V is TRBV4-2 and J is TRBJ1-5; D is ambiguous. Trimming cost V 5 bases and J 2 bases, with 10 bases left between them. The germline V gene encodes CDR1 LGHNA and CDR2 YNFKEQ. The CDR3 totals 14 residues.

The CDR3 DNA reads as TGTGCCAGCAGCTTGACTAGCGGGGGGGCGGTGGAGACCCAGTACTTC. Translated: CASSLTSGGAVETQYF. The rearrangement joins TRBV7-3 to TRBJ2-5; 14 bases fit TRBD2. The CDR3 has 16 amino acids. Germline CDR1 is SGHTA and CDR2 is FQGTGA. V gave up 3 bases and J gave up 5 bases; unmatched junction bases: 5.

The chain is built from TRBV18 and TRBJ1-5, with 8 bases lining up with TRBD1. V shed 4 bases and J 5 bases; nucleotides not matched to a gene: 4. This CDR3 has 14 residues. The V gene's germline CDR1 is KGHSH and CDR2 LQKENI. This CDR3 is CASSRQGSYQPQHF. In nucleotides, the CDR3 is TGTGCCAGCTCACGACAGGGGTCATATCAGCCCCAGCATTTT.

The CDR3 protein is CASSLTGGISQYF. The CDR3 bases are TGTGCCAGCAGCTTAACAGGGGGTATATCGCAGTATTTT. The V call is TRBV5-4, the J call TRBJ2-3; the match to TRBD1 covers 8 bases. Germline values: CDR1 SGHNT, CDR2 YYREEE (reference sequence). Trimming took 2 bases from V and 10 from J; bases not matched to a gene: 6. This CDR3 has 13 residues.

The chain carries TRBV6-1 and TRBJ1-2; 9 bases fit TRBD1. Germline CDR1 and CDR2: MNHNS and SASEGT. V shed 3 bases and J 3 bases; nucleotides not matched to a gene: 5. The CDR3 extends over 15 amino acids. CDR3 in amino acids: CASSDDRGYHYGYTF. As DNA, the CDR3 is TGTGCCAGCAGTGACGACAGGGGGTATCACTATGGCTACACCTTC.

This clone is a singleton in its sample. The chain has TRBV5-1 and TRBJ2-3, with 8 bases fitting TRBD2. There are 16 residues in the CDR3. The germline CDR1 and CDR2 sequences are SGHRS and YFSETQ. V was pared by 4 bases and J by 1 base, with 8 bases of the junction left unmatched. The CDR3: CASSRMAGGRTDTQYF. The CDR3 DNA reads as TGCGCCAGCAGCAGGATGGCGGGGGGACGCACAGATACGCAGTATTTT.

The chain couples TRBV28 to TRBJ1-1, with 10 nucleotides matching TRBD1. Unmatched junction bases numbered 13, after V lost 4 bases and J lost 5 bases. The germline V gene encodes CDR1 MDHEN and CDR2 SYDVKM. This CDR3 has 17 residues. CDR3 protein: CASSSKRPDRGNTEAFF. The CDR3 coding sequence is TGTGCCAGCAGTTCCAAACGCCCGGACAGGGGGAATACTGAAGCTTTCTTT.

CDR3 sequence (DNA): TGTGCCAGCAGTTACCGGGACAGGAGGGGTGCTGGCTACACCTTC. It codes for CASSYRDRRGAGYTF. The chain uses TRBV28 and TRBJ1-2; 8 nucleotides match TRBD1. J was trimmed by 7 bases and V by 4 bases; bases with no gene match: 11. This CDR3 is 15 amino acids long. Per the germline V gene, CDR1 is MDHEN and CDR2 is SYDVKM.

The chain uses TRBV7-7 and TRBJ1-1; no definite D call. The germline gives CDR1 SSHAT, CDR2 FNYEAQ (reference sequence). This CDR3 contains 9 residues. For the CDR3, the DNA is TGTGCTAGTGCCCCGGGGGCTTTCTTT. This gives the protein CASAPGAFF.

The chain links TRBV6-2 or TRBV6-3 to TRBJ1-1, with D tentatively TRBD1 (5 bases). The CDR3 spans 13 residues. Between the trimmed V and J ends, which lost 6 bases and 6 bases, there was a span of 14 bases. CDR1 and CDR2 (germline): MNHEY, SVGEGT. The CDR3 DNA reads TGTGCCAGCAGCCCACGGTGGGGGGCTGAAGCTTTCTTT. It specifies CASSPRWGAEAFF.

CDR3 loop: CASSASYEQYF. In DNA, the CDR3 is TGTGCCAGCAGTGCCAGCTACGAGCAGTACTTC. V usage is TRBV25-1 and J usage is TRBJ2-7; D is ambiguous. This CDR3 has 11 residues. CDR1 is MGHDK and CDR2 is SYGVNS in the germline V gene. V was trimmed by 4 bases and J by 3 bases, leaving 4 bases between them.

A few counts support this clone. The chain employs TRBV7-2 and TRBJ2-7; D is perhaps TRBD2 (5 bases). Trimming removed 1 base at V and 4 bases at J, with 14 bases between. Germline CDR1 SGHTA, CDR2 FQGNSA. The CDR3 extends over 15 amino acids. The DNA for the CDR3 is TGTGCCAGCAGCTTAGGCGCTAGCTTCTCGTACGAGCAGTACTTC. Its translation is CASSLGASFSYEQYF.

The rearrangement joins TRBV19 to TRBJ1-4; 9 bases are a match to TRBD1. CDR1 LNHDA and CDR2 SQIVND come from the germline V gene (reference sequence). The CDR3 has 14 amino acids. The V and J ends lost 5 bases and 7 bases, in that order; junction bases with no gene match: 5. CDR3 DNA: TGTGCCAGTAGTTTCGGACAGGGGTTTGAAAAACTGTTTTTT. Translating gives CASSFGQGFEKLFF.

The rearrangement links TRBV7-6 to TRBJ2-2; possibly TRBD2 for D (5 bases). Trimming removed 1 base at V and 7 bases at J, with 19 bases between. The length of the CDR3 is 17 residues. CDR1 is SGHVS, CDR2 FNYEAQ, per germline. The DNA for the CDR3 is TGTGCCAGCAGCTTAGTTAACGGGGTGAGGATGGACGGGGAGCTGTTTTTT. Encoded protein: CASSLVNGVRMDGELFF.

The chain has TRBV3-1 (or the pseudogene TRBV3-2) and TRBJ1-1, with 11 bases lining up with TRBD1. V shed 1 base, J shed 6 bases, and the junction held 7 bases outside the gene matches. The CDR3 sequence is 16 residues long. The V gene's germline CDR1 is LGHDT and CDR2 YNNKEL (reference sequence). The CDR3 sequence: CASSQGTGGAASEAFF. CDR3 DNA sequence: TGTGCCAGCAGCCAAGGGACAGGGGGCGCGGCGTCTGAAGCTTTCTTT.

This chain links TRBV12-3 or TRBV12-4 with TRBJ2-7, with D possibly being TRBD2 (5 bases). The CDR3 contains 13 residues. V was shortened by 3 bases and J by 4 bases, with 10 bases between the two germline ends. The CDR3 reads CASSFGRTYEQYF. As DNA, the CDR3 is TGTGCCAGCAGTTTTGGTCGGACTTACGAGCAGTACTTC.

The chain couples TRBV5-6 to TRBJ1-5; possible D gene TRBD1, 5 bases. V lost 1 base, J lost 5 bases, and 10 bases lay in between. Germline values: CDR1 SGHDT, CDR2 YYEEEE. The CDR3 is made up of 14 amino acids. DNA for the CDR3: TGTGCCAGCAGCTTGTACAGGCAAGATCAGCCCCAGCATTTT. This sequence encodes CASSLYRQDQPQHF.

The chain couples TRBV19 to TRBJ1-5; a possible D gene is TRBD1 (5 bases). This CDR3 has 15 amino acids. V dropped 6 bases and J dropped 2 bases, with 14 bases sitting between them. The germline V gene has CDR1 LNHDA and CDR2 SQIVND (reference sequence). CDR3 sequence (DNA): TGTGCCAGTAGCACCGGGGGAGGGGGCAATCAGCCCCAGCATTTT. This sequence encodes CASSTGGGGNQPQHF.

DNA of the CDR3: TGTGCCAGCAGCTCCACTGGGGCGCTTGCAGATACGCAGTATTTT. As protein: CASSSTGALADTQYF. This rearrangement joins TRBV7-2 to TRBJ2-3; TRBD1 might be the D (5 bases). Germline values: CDR1 SGHTA, CDR2 FQGNSA. Trimming took 4 bases from V and 4 from J, leaving 15 bases between them. The CDR3 is made up of 15 amino acids.

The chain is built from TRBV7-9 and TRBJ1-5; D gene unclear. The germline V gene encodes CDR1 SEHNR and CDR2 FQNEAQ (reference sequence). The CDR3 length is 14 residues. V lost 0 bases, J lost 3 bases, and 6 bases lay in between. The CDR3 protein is CASSLAGANQPQHF. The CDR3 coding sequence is TGTGCCAGCAGCTTAGCAGGAGCCAATCAGCCCCAGCATTTT.